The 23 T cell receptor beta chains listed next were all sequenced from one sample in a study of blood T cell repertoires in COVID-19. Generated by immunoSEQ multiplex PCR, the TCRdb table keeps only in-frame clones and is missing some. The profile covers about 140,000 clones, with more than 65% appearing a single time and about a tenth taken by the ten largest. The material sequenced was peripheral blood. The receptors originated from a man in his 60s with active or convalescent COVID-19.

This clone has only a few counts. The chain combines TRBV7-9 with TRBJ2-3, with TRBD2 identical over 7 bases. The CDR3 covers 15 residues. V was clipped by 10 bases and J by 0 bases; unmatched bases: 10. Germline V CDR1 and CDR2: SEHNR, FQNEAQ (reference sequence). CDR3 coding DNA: TGTGCCACCGGGGGAGGGGATATTAGCACAGATACGCAGTATTTT. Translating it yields CATGGGDISTDTQYF.

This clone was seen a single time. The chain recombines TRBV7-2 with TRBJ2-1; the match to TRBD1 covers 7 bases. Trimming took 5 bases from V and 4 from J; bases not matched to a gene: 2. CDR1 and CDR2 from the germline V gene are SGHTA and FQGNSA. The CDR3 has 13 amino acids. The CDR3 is CASSRDSYNEQFF. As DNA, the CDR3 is TGTGCCAGCAGCCGGGACAGTTACAATGAGCAGTTCTTC.

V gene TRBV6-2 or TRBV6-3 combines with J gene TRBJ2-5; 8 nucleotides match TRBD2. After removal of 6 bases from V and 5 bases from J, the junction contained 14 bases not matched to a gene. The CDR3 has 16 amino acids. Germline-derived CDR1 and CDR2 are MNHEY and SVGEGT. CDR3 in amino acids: CASSPYLLAGWETQYF. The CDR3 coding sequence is TGTGCCAGCAGCCCGTATCTTCTAGCGGGTTGGGAGACCCAGTACTTC.

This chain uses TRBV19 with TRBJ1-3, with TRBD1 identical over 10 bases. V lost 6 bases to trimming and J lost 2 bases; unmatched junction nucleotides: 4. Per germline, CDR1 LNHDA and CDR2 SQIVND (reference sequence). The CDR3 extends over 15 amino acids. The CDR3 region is CASSPDRGTGNTIYF. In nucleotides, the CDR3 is TGTGCCAGTAGCCCGGACAGGGGGACTGGAAACACCATATATTTT.

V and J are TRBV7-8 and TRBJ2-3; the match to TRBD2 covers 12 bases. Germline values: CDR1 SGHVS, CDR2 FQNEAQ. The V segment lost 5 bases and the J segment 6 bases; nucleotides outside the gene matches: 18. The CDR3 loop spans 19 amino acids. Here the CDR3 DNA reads TGTGCCAGCAGCCCCAAACTAGCGGGGGGCCGCCTAGTCGGGGATACGCAGTATTTT. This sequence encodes CASSPKLAGGRLVGDTQYF.

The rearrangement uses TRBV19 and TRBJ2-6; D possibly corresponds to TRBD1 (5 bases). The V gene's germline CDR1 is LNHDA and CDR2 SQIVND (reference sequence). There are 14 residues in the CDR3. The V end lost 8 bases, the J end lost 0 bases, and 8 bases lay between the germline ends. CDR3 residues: CASDRGSGANVLTF. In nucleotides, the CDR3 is TGTGCCAGTGATAGGGGCTCTGGGGCCAACGTCCTGACTTTC.

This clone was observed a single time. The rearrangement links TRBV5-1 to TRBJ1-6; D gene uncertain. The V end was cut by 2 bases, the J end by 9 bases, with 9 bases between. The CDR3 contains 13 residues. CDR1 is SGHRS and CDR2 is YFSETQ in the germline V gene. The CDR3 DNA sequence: TGCGCCAGCAGCTTTGAGGGTCGTTCACCCCTCCACTTT. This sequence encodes CASSFEGRSPLHF.

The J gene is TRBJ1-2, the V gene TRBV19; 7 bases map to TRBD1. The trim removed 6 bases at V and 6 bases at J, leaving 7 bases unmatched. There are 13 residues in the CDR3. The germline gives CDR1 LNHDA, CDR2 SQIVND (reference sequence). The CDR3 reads CASRQTGADGYTF. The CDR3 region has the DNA TGTGCCAGTAGACAAACAGGGGCTGATGGCTACACCTTC.

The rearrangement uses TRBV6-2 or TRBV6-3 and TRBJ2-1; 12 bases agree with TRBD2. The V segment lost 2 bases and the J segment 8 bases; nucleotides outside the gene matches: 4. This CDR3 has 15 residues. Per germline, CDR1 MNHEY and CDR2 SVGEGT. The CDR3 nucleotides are TGTGCCAGCAGTTACCGAAGACTAGCGGGAGATGAGCAGTTCTTC. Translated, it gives CASSYRRLAGDEQFF.

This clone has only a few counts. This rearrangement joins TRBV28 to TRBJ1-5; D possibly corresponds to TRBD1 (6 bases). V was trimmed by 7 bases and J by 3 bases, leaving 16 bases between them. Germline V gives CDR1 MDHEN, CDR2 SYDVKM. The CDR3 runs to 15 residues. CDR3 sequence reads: CASNLGGGNNQPQHF. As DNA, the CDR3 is TGTGCCAGCAATCTGGGGGGGGGCAACAATCAGCCCCAGCATTTT.

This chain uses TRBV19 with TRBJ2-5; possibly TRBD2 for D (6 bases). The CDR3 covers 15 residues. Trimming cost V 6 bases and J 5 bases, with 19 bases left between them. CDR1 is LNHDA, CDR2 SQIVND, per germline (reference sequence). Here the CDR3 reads CASSQPRGSGETQYF. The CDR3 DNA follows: TGTGCCAGTAGCCAACCCCGGGGGAGCGGGGAGACCCAGTACTTC. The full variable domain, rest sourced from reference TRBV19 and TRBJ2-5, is DGGITQSPKYLFRKEGQNVTLSCEQNLNHDAMYWYRQDPGQGLRLIYYSQIVNDFQKGDIAEGYSVSREKKESFPLTVTSAQKNPTAFYLCASSQPRGSGETQYFGPGTRLLVL.

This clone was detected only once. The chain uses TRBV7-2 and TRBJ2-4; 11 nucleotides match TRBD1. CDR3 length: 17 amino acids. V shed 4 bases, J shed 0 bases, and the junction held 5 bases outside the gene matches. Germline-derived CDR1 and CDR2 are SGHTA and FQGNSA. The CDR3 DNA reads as TGTGCCAGCAGCTACCGGACAGGGGGCCAAGCCAAAAACATTCAGTACTTC. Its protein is CASSYRTGGQAKNIQYF.

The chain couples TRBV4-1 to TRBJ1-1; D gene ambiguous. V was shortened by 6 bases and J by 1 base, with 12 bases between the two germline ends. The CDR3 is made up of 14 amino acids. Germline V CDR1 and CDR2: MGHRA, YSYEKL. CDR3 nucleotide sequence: TGCGCCAGCAGTCGCCCTCGGGAGAACACTGAAGCTTTCTTT. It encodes CASSRPRENTEAFF.

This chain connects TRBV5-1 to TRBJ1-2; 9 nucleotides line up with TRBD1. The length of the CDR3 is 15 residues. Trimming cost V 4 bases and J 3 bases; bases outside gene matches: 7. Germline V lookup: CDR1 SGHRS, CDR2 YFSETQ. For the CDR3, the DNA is TGCGCCAGCAGCGCGGGGACAGGGATGGACTATGGCTACACCTTC. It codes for CASSAGTGMDYGYTF. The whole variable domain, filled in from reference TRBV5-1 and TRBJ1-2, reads KAGVTQTPRYLIKTRGQQVTLSCSPISGHRSVSWYQQTPGQGLQFLFEYFSETQRNKGNFPGRFSGRQFSNSRSEMNVSTLELGDSALYLCASSAGTGMDYGYTFGSGTRLTVV.

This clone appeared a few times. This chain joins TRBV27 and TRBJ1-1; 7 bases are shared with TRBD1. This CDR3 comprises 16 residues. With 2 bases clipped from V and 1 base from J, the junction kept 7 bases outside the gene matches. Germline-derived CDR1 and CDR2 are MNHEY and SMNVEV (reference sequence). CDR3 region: CASSLNDRVANTEAFF. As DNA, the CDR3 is TGTGCCAGCAGTTTAAACGACAGGGTCGCGAACACTGAAGCTTTCTTT.

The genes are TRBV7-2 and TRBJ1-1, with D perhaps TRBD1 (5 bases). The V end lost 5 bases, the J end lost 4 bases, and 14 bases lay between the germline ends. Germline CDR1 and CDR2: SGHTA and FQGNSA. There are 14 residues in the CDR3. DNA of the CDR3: TGTGCCAGCAGCCAAAGTGGGGGGGGCACTGAAGCTTTCTTT. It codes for CASSQSGGGTEAFF.

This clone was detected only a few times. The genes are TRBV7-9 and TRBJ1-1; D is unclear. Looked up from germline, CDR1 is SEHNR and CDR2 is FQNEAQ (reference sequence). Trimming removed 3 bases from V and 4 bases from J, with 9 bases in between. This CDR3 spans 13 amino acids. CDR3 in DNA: TGTGCCAGCAGCTTCCCCGGTTCCACTGAAGCTTTCTTT. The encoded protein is CASSFPGSTEAFF.

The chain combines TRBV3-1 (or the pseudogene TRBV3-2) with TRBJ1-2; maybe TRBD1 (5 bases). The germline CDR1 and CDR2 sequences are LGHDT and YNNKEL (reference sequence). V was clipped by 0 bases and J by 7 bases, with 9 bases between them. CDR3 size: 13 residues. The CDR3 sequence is CASSQDREVGYTF. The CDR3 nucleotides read TGTGCCAGCAGCCAAGACAGGGAGGTTGGCTACACCTTC.

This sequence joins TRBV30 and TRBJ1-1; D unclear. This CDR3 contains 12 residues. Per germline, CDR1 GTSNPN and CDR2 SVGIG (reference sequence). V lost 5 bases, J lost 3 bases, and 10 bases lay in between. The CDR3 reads CAWVGGHTEAFF. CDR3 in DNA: TGTGCCTGGGTGGGAGGGCACACTGAAGCTTTCTTT.

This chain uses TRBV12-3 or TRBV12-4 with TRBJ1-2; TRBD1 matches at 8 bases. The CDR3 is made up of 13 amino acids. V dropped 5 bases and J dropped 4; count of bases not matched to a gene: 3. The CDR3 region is CASSGQGSYGYTF. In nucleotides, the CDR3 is TGTGCCAGCAGTGGACAGGGAAGCTATGGCTACACCTTC.

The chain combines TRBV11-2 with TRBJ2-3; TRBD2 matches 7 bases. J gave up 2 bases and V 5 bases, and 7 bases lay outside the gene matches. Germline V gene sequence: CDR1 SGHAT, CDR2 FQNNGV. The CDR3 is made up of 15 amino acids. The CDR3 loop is CASSRRGDLTDTQYF. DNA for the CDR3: TGTGCCAGCAGCCGACGGGGGGACCTCACAGATACGCAGTATTTT.

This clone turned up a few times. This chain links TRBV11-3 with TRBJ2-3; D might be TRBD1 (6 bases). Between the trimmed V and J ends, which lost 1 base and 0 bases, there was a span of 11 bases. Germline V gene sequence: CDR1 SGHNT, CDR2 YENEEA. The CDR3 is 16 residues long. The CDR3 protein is CASSLAGQFSTDTQYF. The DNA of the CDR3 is TGTGCCAGCAGCTTAGCTGGACAGTTTAGCACAGATACGCAGTATTTT.

Here the CDR3 reads CASSLVLDRGHETQYF. As DNA, the CDR3 is TGCGCCAGCAGCTTGGTATTGGACAGGGGCCACGAGACCCAGTACTTC. The chain is built from TRBV5-1 and TRBJ2-5; the match to TRBD1 covers 9 bases. Per germline, CDR1 SGHRS and CDR2 YFSETQ. There are 16 residues in the CDR3. V gave up 0 bases and J gave up 5 bases; unmatched junction bases: 8.